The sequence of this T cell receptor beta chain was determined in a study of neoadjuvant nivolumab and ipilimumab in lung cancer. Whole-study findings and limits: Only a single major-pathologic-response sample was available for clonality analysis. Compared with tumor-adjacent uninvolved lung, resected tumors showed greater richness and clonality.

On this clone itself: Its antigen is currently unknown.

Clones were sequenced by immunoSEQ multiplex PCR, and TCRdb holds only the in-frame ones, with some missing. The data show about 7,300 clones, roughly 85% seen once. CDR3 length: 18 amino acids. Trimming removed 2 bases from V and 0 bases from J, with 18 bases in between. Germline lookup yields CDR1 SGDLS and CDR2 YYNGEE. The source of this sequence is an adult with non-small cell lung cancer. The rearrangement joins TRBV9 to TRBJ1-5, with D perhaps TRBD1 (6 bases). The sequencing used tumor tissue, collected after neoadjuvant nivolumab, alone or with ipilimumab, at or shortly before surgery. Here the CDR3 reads CASSVSDSQMYSNQPQHF. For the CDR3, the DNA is TGTGCCAGCAGCGTCTCGGACAGCCAAATGTATAGCAATCAGCCCCAGCATTTT. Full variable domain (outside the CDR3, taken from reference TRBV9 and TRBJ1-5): DSGVTQTPKHLITATGQRVTLRCSPRSGDLSVYWYQQSLDQGLQFLIQYYNGEERAKGNILERFSAQQFPDLHSELNLSSLELGDSALYFCASSVSDSQMYSNQPQHFGDGTRLSIL.